This is a list of T cell receptor beta chains from one sample in a study of blood T cell repertoires in COVID-19. The data were produced by immunoSEQ multiplex PCR, yet TCRdb's version contains in-frame clones alone and is incomplete. The sample lists 120,000 to 150,000 clones, 75% to 90% occurring once. Material: peripheral blood. These receptors came from a woman of 80 years or more with acute or convalescent COVID-19. CDR3s include the opening cysteine and the closing phenylalanine or tryptophan. The D gene is left open where the match is weak. Clone size, where shown, is once, few, many, or a class for clones that have expanded.

j_call clone_size d_call v_call cdr3_aa cdr3_nt
TRBJ1-2 many TRBD1 TRBV4-2 CASSPTGGRDGYTF TGTGCCAGCAGCCCCACAGGGGGCCGGGATGGCTACACCTTC
TRBJ1-1 - TRBD1 TRBV11-2 CASTSQGGTEAFF TGTGCCAGCACCTCCCAGGGGGGAACTGAAGCTTTCTTT
TRBJ2-7 - TRBD1 TRBV15 CATSTQRDRSYEQYF TGTGCCACCAGCACCCAAAGGGACAGATCCTACGAGCAGTACTTC
TRBJ1-2 - TRBD1 TRBV27 CASSDRGRNYGYTF TGTGCCAGCAGCGACAGGGGGCGCAACTATGGCTACACCTTC
TRBJ2-7 - - TRBV11-2 CASSLDRPSSYEQYF TGTGCCAGCAGCTTAGACAGGCCGAGCTCCTACGAGCAGTACTTC
TRBJ1-1 - - TRBV19 CASIRAGNTEAFF TGTGCCAGTATCAGGGCTGGGAACACTGAAGCTTTCTTT
TRBJ2-2 - - TRBV7-3 CASSSTGELFF TGTGCCAGCAGCTCAACCGGGGAGCTGTTTTTT
TRBJ1-6 - - TRBV7-6 CASSLNRDSPLHF TGTGCCAGCAGCTTAAACAGGGACTCACCCCTCCACTTT
TRBJ1-4 - TRBD1 TRBV6-5 CASSRTGGTNEKLFF TGTGCCAGCAGCAGGACAGGGGGCACTAATGAAAAACTGTTTTTT
TRBJ1-6 once TRBD1 TRBV19 CASKTGASPLHF TGTGCCAGCAAGACAGGGGCCTCACCCCTCCACTTT
TRBJ2-7 - - TRBV7-3 CASSLSRDYEQYF TGTGCCAGCAGCTTAAGTCGGGACTACGAGCAGTACTTC
TRBJ1-1 - - TRBV4-2 CASSQAMDTEAFF TGTGCCAGCAGCCAAGCTATGGACACTGAAGCTTTCTTT
TRBJ1-1 once TRBD1 TRBV5-1 CASSLAGTGFSTEAFF TGCGCCAGCAGCTTGGCCGGGACAGGGTTTAGCACTGAAGCTTTCTTT
TRBJ1-2 - - TRBV6-4 CASSDCSGYGYTF TGTGCCAGCAGTGATTGTTCCGGCTATGGCTACACCTTC
TRBJ2-1 - - TRBV5-1 CASSLAGRTYNEQFF TGCGCCAGCAGCTTGGCAGGGAGGACCTACAATGAGCAGTTCTTC
TRBJ2-5 - TRBD1 TRBV19 CASSGTGETQYF TGTGCCAGTAGCGGGACAGGAGAGACCCAGTACTTC
TRBJ1-2 - TRBD1 TRBV5-4 CASSGAGTAPSNYGYTF TGTGCCAGCAGCGGAGCCGGGACAGCCCCAAGTAACTATGGCTACACCTTC
TRBJ1-3 once - TRBV9 CASSVVPSVSGNTIYF TGTGCCAGCAGCGTAGTTCCGTCGGTCTCTGGAAACACCATATATTTT
TRBJ1-2 - - TRBV4-2 CASSQDGGINYGYTF TGTGCCAGCAGCCAAGATGGAGGGATAAACTATGGCTACACCTTC
TRBJ2-7 - - TRBV7-9 CASSLIYSSYEQYF TGTGCCAGCAGCTTAATTTACAGCTCCTACGAGCAGTACTTC
TRBJ1-1 - - TRBV6-5 CASSYGGTEAFF TGTGCCAGCAGTTACGGCGGGACTGAAGCTTTCTTT
TRBJ1-5 - - TRBV5-1 CASSPGWGDQPQHF TGCGCCAGCAGCCCTGGGTGGGGCGACCAGCCCCAGCATTTT
TRBJ1-1 - - TRBV5-1 CASSTSGGRTEAFF TGCGCCAGCAGCACTAGCGGGGGACGCACTGAAGCTTTCTTT
TRBJ2-1 - - TRBV1 CTSSRGLAGGLPYNEQFF TGCACCAGCAGCCGGGGACTAGCGGGGGGCCTCCCCTACAATGAGCAGTTCTTC
TRBJ2-5 once TRBD1 TRBV5-1 CASSSGQGQETQYF TGCGCCAGCAGCTCGGGACAGGGCCAAGAGACCCAGTACTTC
TRBJ1-1 - - TRBV25-1 CASSERGDTEAFF TGTGCCAGCAGTGAGAGAGGAGACACTGAAGCTTTCTTT
TRBJ1-5 - - TRBV19 CASSIGSMDTYNQPQHF TGTGCCAGTAGTATCGGCTCGATGGACACCTACAATCAGCCCCAGCATTTT
TRBJ1-5 - TRBD1 TRBV5-6 CASSLQGRVQPQHF TGTGCCAGCAGCTTACAGGGGCGGGTTCAGCCCCAGCATTTT
TRBJ1-2 few - TRBV6-5 CASNDANDSIYGYTF TGTGCCAGCAACGACGCCAATGACAGCATCTATGGCTACACCTTC
TRBJ1-1 - - TRBV18 CASSPGNTEAFF TGTGCCAGCTCTCCCGGGAACACTGAAGCTTTCTTT
TRBJ2-1 - TRBD1 TRBV24-1 CATSDPNRGAYNEQFF TGTGCCACCAGTGATCCTAACAGGGGGGCCTACAATGAGCAGTTCTTC
TRBJ1-1 - TRBD1 TRBV5-1 CASSWGQTLNTEAFF TGCGCCAGCAGCTGGGGACAGACCCTAAACACTGAAGCTTTCTTT
TRBJ1-1 - TRBD1 TRBV7-2 CASSLAGQGTEAFF TGTGCCAGCAGCTTAGCGGGACAGGGTACTGAAGCTTTCTTT
TRBJ2-2 - - TRBV7-2 CASSLRPDPGSTGELFF TGTGCCAGCAGCCTGCGACCCGACCCCGGGTCCACCGGGGAGCTGTTTTTT
TRBJ1-1 - - TRBV29-1 CSASLLNTEAFF TGCAGCGCGAGCCTTTTGAACACTGAAGCTTTCTTT
TRBJ1-3 - TRBD1 TRBV6-6 CASSNLRDRGFPFSGNTIYF TGTGCCAGCAGCAACCTCCGGGACAGGGGGTTTCCCTTCTCTGGAAACACCATATATTTT
TRBJ2-7 once - TRBV9 CASSVGDSYEQYF TGTGCCAGCAGCGTAGGAGACAGTTACGAGCAGTACTTC
TRBJ1-1 once - TRBV7-9 CASSPYDSLNTEAFF TGTGCCAGCAGCCCCTACGACAGCCTTAACACTGAAGCTTTCTTT
TRBJ1-6 - - TRBV5-1 CASSFGGVGNSPLHF TGCGCCAGCAGCTTCGGAGGGGTTGGTAATTCACCCCTCCACTTT
TRBJ1-6 - - TRBV9 CASSGTGAPGSPLHF TGTGCCAGCAGCGGCACTGGGGCCCCAGGTTCACCCCTCCACTTT
TRBJ2-2 - - TRBV7-3 CASSLWGGANTGELFF TGTGCCAGCAGCCTCTGGGGCGGGGCGAACACCGGGGAGCTGTTTTTT
TRBJ2-3 - TRBD2 TRBV15 CATSTRGGADTQYF TGTGCCACCAGCACGCGCGGGGGGGCAGATACGCAGTATTTT
TRBJ1-6 - TRBD1 TRBV7-9 CASSPPGQAYNSPLHF TGTGCCAGCAGCCCCCCAGGACAGGCTTATAATTCACCCCTCCACTTT
TRBJ2-2 - - TRBV28 CASSLGAGYTGELFF TGTGCCAGCAGTTTGGGGGCCGGGTACACCGGGGAGCTGTTTTTT
TRBJ1-3 - - TRBV5-4 CASSRGHIFSGNTIYF TGTGCCAGCAGCCGGGGACACATCTTCTCTGGAAACACCATATATTTT
TRBJ2-1 - TRBD1 TRBV10-3 CAISRDRVDDEQFF TGTGCCATCAGTCGGGACAGGGTTGACGATGAGCAGTTCTTC
TRBJ1-2 - - TRBV7-9 CASSLVSMNYGYTF TGTGCCAGCAGCTTAGTTTCAATGAACTATGGCTACACCTTC